Listed here are 14 T cell receptor beta chains from one sample, sequenced in a study of patients and donors after allogeneic stem cell transplantation. TCRdb itself ran the RT-PCR reads through MiXCR, one entry per CDR3 protein. The data contain 160,000 or so distinct CDR3 sequences, 24% of them singletons. Sequencing was carried out using blood, either unsorted or a sorted T cell fraction (not recorded which). The receptors shown here come from a human donor who was either an allogeneic HSCT recipient or a stem cell or donor lymphocyte infusion donor (not recorded which). It is not recorded whose cells these are; they may come from a transplant donor.

This clonotype was recorded a few times. The V call is TRBV2, the J call TRBJ2-3; D not certain. CDR1 and CDR2 from the germline V gene are SNHLY and FYNNEI. The CDR3 length is 14 residues. Trimming shortened V by 1 base and J by 6 bases, and 11 bases separated the two germline ends. The CDR3 loop reads CASSEVAEDDTQYF. As DNA, the CDR3 is TGTGCCAGCAGTGAAGTTGCCGAGGACGATACGCAGTATTTT.

The chain joins TRBV4-2 to TRBJ2-7; 8 bases fit TRBD2. Germline V gives CDR1 LGHNA, CDR2 YNFKEQ. CDR3 length: 15 amino acids. J was trimmed by 2 bases and V by 0 bases; bases with no gene match: 3. Here the CDR3 DNA reads TGTGCCAGCAGCCAAGAACTAGCGGAACCCTACGAGCAGTACTTC. This translates into CASSQELAEPYEQYF.

This clonotype was seen a handful of times. The chain is built from TRBV15 and TRBJ1-5, with D perhaps TRBD1 (6 bases). Trimming removed 5 bases from V and 0 bases from J, with 11 bases in between. The CDR3 consists of 15 residues. Germline CDR1 and CDR2: LNHNV and YYDKDF (reference sequence). This CDR3 reads CATSAGTSSNQPQHF. CDR3 DNA sequence: TGTGCCACCAGCGCAGGGACAAGTAGCAATCAGCCCCAGCATTTT.

J is TRBJ1-4 and V is TRBV30; D not resolved. The CDR3 contains 13 residues. Trimming left V 4 bases short and J 8 bases short, with 14 bases between. The germline V gene has CDR1 GTSNPN and CDR2 SVGIG (reference sequence). The CDR3 loop is CAWNDMPREKLFF. CDR3 DNA: TGTGCCTGGAATGACATGCCTCGAGAAAAACTGTTTTTT. Together with reference TRBV30 and TRBJ1-4, the CDR3 gives the full variable domain: SQTIHQWPATLVQPVGSPLSLECTVEGTSNPNLYWYRQAAGRGLQLLFYSVGIGQISSEVPQNLSASRPQDRQFILSSKKLLLSDSGFYLCAWNDMPREKLFFGSGTQLSVL.

This clonotype appeared a few times. The chain couples TRBV15 to TRBJ2-5; D gene ambiguous. The CDR3 totals 13 residues. The germline V and J ends were trimmed by 0 bases and 1 base, with 3 bases remaining between them. Germline values: CDR1 LNHNV, CDR2 YYDKDF (reference sequence). The CDR3 sequence is CATSRELQETQYF. CDR3 sequence (DNA): TGTGCCACCAGCAGAGAACTCCAAGAGACCCAGTACTTC.

The chain couples TRBV19 to TRBJ2-3; tentative D call: TRBD1 (6 bases). The germline CDR1 and CDR2 sequences are LNHDA and SQIVND (reference sequence). With 10 bases removed from V and 6 bases from J, the gap between germline ends came to 23 bases. The CDR3 covers 15 residues. The CDR3 sequence: CATAAGQRDVDTQYF. Written as DNA, the CDR3 is TGTGCCACCGCCGCCGGACAGAGGGATGTCGATACGCAGTATTTT.

V is TRBV7-6 and J is TRBJ1-3; unclear D gene. Trimming shortened V by 11 bases and J by 8 bases, and 16 bases separated the two germline ends. There are 12 residues in the CDR3. In germline, CDR1 is SGHVS, CDR2 FNYEAQ. CDR3 bases: TGTGCCGCAGGTCGGTGGCAGGACACCATATATTTT. This sequence encodes CAAGRWQDTIYF.

V gene TRBV5-1 combines with J gene TRBJ2-7; the match to TRBD2 covers 12 bases. Germline V lookup: CDR1 SGHRS, CDR2 YFSETQ. The CDR3 runs to 14 residues. V lost 5 bases, J lost 3 bases, and 3 bases stayed unmatched. This CDR3 is CASSMGLAGYEQYF. The CDR3 coding sequence is TGCGCCAGCAGTATGGGACTAGCGGGCTACGAGCAGTACTTC.

In this sample, this clonotype turned up a few times. The chain combines TRBV4-2 with TRBJ1-1; 12 bases match TRBD1. This CDR3 has 18 residues. CDR1 is LGHNA, CDR2 YNFKEQ, per germline. The V and J ends lost 2 bases and 2 bases, in that order; junction bases with no gene match: 9. The CDR3 here is CASSQPGQGAWRNTEAFF. The CDR3 coding sequence is TGTGCCAGCAGCCAACCGGGACAGGGGGCTTGGAGAAACACTGAAGCTTTCTTT.

The chain uses TRBV3-1 and TRBJ2-7, with 9 positions matching TRBD2. J lost 6 bases, V lost 0 bases, and 9 bases had no gene match. The CDR3 has 16 amino acids. Germline CDR1 is LGHDT and CDR2 is YNNKEL (reference sequence). The CDR3 bases are TGTGCCAGCAGCCAAGATAGGGCGGGAGGGTCCCGCGAGCAGTACTTC. Translating gives CASSQDRAGGSREQYF.

The chain uses TRBV12-3 or TRBV12-4 and TRBJ2-3; maybe TRBD2 (6 bases). This CDR3 region has 15 residues. V dropped 1 base and J dropped 4 bases, with 12 bases sitting between them. CDR3 sequence reads: CASSLDPAGSDTQYF. Here the CDR3 DNA reads TGTGCCAGCAGTTTAGATCCAGCGGGCTCAGATACGCAGTATTTT.

This clonotype was seen repeatedly, ten times or more. The chain combines TRBV5-1 with TRBJ1-1; possible D gene TRBD1, 5 bases. CDR1 and CDR2 (germline): SGHRS, YFSETQ. The CDR3 is 15 residues long. The V gene lost 0 bases and the J gene lost 0 bases, with 9 bases spanning the gap. CDR3 amino acids: CASSLEGLMNTEAFF. The CDR3 DNA is TGCGCCAGCAGCTTGGAGGGGTTGATGAACACTGAAGCTTTCTTT. The full variable domain, with the rest looked up from reference TRBV5-1 and TRBJ1-1, is KAGVTQTPRYLIKTRGQQVTLSCSPISGHRSVSWYQQTPGQGLQFLFEYFSETQRNKGNFPGRFSGRQFSNSRSEMNVSTLELGDSALYLCASSLEGLMNTEAFFGQGTRLTVV.

This clonotype has a single count. V usage is TRBV5-6 and J usage is TRBJ2-1; TRBD2 matches 9 bases. The CDR3 runs 16 residues. V dropped 4 bases and J dropped 3; count of bases not matched to a gene: 8. Germline CDR1 reads SGHDT; CDR2 reads YYEEEE. The CDR3 sequence: CASSPPGTSFYNEQFF. CDR3 in DNA: TGTGCCAGCAGCCCCCCCGGGACTAGCTTCTACAATGAGCAGTTCTTC.

This rearrangement joins TRBV19 to TRBJ1-1, with 8 bases fitting TRBD1. This CDR3 region has 15 residues. Germline-derived CDR1 and CDR2 are LNHDA and SQIVND (reference sequence). The V gene end was trimmed by 5 bases and the J gene end by 0 bases; junction bases not matched to a gene: 5. The CDR3 reads CASSHRTGMNTEAFF. The CDR3, as DNA: TGTGCCAGTAGTCACAGGACAGGGATGAACACTGAAGCTTTCTTT. The complete variable domain, with remaining parts taken from reference TRBV19 and TRBJ1-1, reads DGGITQSPKYLFRKEGQNVTLSCEQNLNHDAMYWYRQDPGQGLRLIYYSQIVNDFQKGDIAEGYSVSREKKESFPLTVTSAQKNPTAFYLCASSHRTGMNTEAFFGQGTRLTVV.